This record concerns one T cell receptor beta chain sequence. This sample was taken from a study of patients and donors after allogeneic stem cell transplantation. The V gene lost 0 bases and the J gene lost 2 bases, with 8 bases spanning the gap. The germline CDR1 and CDR2 sequences are SGDLS and YYNGEE. The CDR3 runs 14 residues. TCRdb itself ran the RT-PCR reads through MiXCR, one entry per CDR3 protein. The sample has 150,000 to 200,000 distinct CDR3 sequences, over 25% seen once. The sequenced sample consisted of blood, either unsorted or a sorted T cell fraction (not recorded which). The clonotype was recovered from a human donor who was either an allogeneic HSCT recipient or a stem cell or donor lymphocyte infusion donor (not recorded which). It is not recorded whose cells these are; they may come from a transplant donor. The V and J genes are TRBV9 and TRBJ1-1; D perhaps matches TRBD1 (5 bases). The CDR3 sequence is CASSVEGTNTEAFF. The CDR3 coding sequence is TGTGCCAGCAGCGTAGAAGGGACTAACACTGAAGCTTTCTTT.